These 14 T cell receptor beta chains were sequenced from one sample in a study of blood T cell repertoires in COVID-19. Clones were read by immunoSEQ multiplex PCR, and TCRdb kept only the in-frame ones, dropping some. The table lists some 45,000 clones, over 70% of them singletons, with 15% to 20% in the top ten. Sequenced material: peripheral blood. All receptors come from a man aged 65-85 years with acute or convalescent COVID-19.

The chain recombines TRBV28 with TRBJ1-2; D might be TRBD1 (5 bases). Trimming took 1 base from V and 2 from J, leaving 8 bases between them. CDR3 length: 14 residues. Germline V gene lookup returns CDR1 MDHEN and CDR2 SYDVKM. In DNA, the CDR3 is TGTGCCAGCAGTTTATCAGGGTCCAACTATGGCTACACCTTC. Protein sequence: CASSLSGSNYGYTF.

This clone was observed a single time. The chain links TRBV6-2 or TRBV6-3 to TRBJ1-2; TRBD1 matches at 8 bases. J gave up 5 bases and V 6 bases, and 8 bases lay outside the gene matches. CDR1 and CDR2 (germline): MNHEY, SVGEGT. The CDR3 sequence is 14 residues long. The CDR3 is CASSSGTGPYGYTF. The CDR3 nucleotides are TGTGCCAGCAGCTCCGGGACAGGACCTTATGGCTACACCTTC.

The J gene is TRBJ1-2, the V gene TRBV6-2 or TRBV6-3, with 7 bases aligning to TRBD1. From germline, CDR1 is MNHEY and CDR2 SVGEGT. V lost 2 bases and J lost 6; bases outside the gene matches: 6. The CDR3 has 14 residues. CDR3 residues: CASSYGVRGNGYTF. Here the CDR3 DNA reads TGTGCCAGCAGTTACGGAGTCAGGGGGAATGGCTACACCTTC.

In its sample, this clone was seen a few times. The CDR3 DNA follows: TGTGCCAGTAGTGACCAGGGGGCGAATTCACCCCTCCACTTT. Protein sequence: CASSDQGANSPLHF. The chain has TRBV19 and TRBJ1-6, with 8 bases matching TRBD1. The CDR3 has 14 residues. V lost 5 bases to trimming and J lost 7 bases; unmatched junction nucleotides: 4. The germline V gene has CDR1 LNHDA and CDR2 SQIVND (reference sequence).

The chain uses TRBV18 and TRBJ1-1, with 7 positions matching TRBD1. Germline values: CDR1 KGHSH, CDR2 LQKENI. The CDR3 extends over 15 amino acids. After removal of 3 bases from V and 4 bases from J, the junction contained 8 bases not matched to a gene. CDR3 protein: CASSPDSGGITEAFF. CDR3 DNA: TGTGCCAGCTCACCCGATTCAGGGGGAATCACTGAAGCTTTCTTT.

This clone was counted a few times. The chain recombines TRBV6-6 with TRBJ2-1; D is ambiguous. V was shortened by 2 bases and J by 6 bases, with 8 bases between the two germline ends. CDR3 length equals 13 residues. CDR1 and CDR2 from the germline V gene are MNHNY and SVGAGI (reference sequence). This CDR3 reads CASSYTVGNEQFF. The CDR3 DNA is TGTGCCAGCAGTTACACAGTAGGCAATGAGCAGTTCTTC.

The J gene is TRBJ1-2, the V gene TRBV6-5, with TRBD1 matching over 8 bases. V shed 6 bases and J 3 bases; nucleotides not matched to a gene: 6. The germline gives CDR1 MNHEY, CDR2 SVGAGI. The CDR3 loop spans 14 amino acids. The CDR3 protein is CASRTGGSDYGYTF. In nucleotides, the CDR3 is TGTGCCAGCAGAACAGGGGGATCTGACTATGGCTACACCTTC.

The chain links TRBV18 to TRBJ1-2; 11 bases are shared with TRBD1. Germline values: CDR1 KGHSH, CDR2 LQKENI. Unmatched junction bases numbered 1, after V lost 3 bases and J lost 4 bases. This CDR3 comprises 14 residues. The CDR3 loop reads CASSPGTGGYGYTF. The CDR3 nucleotides are TGTGCCAGCTCACCCGGGACAGGGGGCTATGGCTACACCTTC. The entire variable domain, with the rest obtained from reference TRBV18 and TRBJ1-2, is as follows: NAGVMQNPRHLVRRRGQEARLRCSPMKGHSHVYWYRQLPEEGLKFMVYLQKENIIDESGMPKERFSAEFPKEGPSILRIQQVVRGDSAAYFCASSPGTGGYGYTFGSGTRLTVV.

The table lists this clone with a few counts. The V gene is TRBV11-2, the J gene TRBJ1-2; TRBD1 aligns across 9 bases. V lost 3 bases, J lost 4 bases, and 6 bases stayed unmatched. The germline V gene encodes CDR1 SGHAT and CDR2 FQNNGV. This CDR3 is built from 15 residues. The CDR3 DNA reads TGTGCCAGCAGCTTCCTAGACAGGGGGGGCTATGGCTACACCTTC. It translates to CASSFLDRGGYGYTF.

The chain uses TRBV7-9 and TRBJ2-3; TRBD1 matches 9 bases. With 8 bases clipped from V and 4 bases from J, the junction kept 10 bases outside the gene matches. Germline CDR1 and CDR2: SEHNR and FQNEAQ (reference sequence). The CDR3 has 15 residues. CDR3 DNA: TGTGCCAGCTTAAAAGGACAGGGGTTGGCAGATACGCAGTATTTT. It encodes CASLKGQGLADTQYF.

V gene TRBV7-8 combines with J gene TRBJ1-6, with D perhaps TRBD1 (5 bases). The CDR3 is 13 residues long. V was cut by 5 bases and J by 13 bases, with 15 bases left in between. Looked up from germline, CDR1 is SGHVS and CDR2 is FQNEAQ. In DNA, the CDR3 is TGTGCCAGCAGCCGGGACTTCCTAATGCCCCTCCACTTT. Its translation: CASSRDFLMPLHF.

The rearrangement uses TRBV2 and TRBJ2-3, with D possibly matching TRBD1 (6 bases). CDR1 and CDR2 (germline): SNHLY, FYNNEI. CDR3 length: 16 residues. Trimming took off 6 bases at V and 0 bases at J, with 16 bases between the two ends. The CDR3 DNA follows: TGTGCCAGCAGCTTTGGGACATACCGAAGCACAGATACGCAGTATTTT. It encodes CASSFGTYRSTDTQYF.

The V and J genes are TRBV7-9 and TRBJ2-3; D perhaps matches TRBD2 (7 bases). CDR1 is SEHNR and CDR2 is FQNEAQ in the germline V gene (reference sequence). CDR3 length equals 14 residues. Trimming removed 5 bases at V and 1 base at J, with 10 bases between. CDR3 protein: CASSPGGRTDTQYF. The CDR3 nucleotides read TGTGCCAGCAGCCCGGGGGGCCGCACAGATACGCAGTATTTT.

This rearrangement joins TRBV7-2 to TRBJ2-3; 7 positions agree with TRBD2. This CDR3 comprises 15 residues. Germline V CDR1 and CDR2: SGHTA, FQGNSA. V was clipped by 2 bases and J by 14 bases; unmatched bases: 16. The CDR3 DNA reads TGTGCCAGCAGCTTAACTTGGGGAGGGACCCCAAGGTTGTATTTT. Its protein product is CASSLTWGGTPRLYF.